This T cell receptor beta chain appears in the sequencing data of a study of long-term antiretroviral therapy in people with HIV (dated by TCRdb to 2022 to 2024). The study in broad terms: The earliest samples were collected approximately a decade before the 2015 WHO recommendation for immediate ART, a period when ART was typically delayed until CD4 counts fell. This retrospective serial study examined whether starting ART and sustained HIV suppression were associated with changes in the composition and diversity of the TRB repertoire in peripheral blood. From some 27 adults with confirmed HIV infection, the cohort provided some 200 cryopreserved PBMC samples, gathered serially across a mean of around 6 years (range 1-12). Of the approximately 32 participants with HIV, ten to eleven were female. Test extractions of a monoclonal T-cell line alongside fewer than 40 polyclonal samples showed no cross-contamination during QIAcube processing.

The CDR3 covers 16 residues, taking in both the cysteine and the phenylalanine. CDR3 DNA only is kept here, 48 bases in frame from base 1. Between the V and J ends, shortened by 2 bases and 6 bases respectively, the junction contains 20 bases. Looking up the germline V gene (reference sequence) yields CDR1 GTSNPN and CDR2 SVGIG. Points on this clone: Its recognized antigen is unknown. No much larger clone is present one base from it, and per-base qualities are unavailable.

The immunoSEQ hsTCRB v3.0 assay was used at survey level resolution for TRB variable region sequencing. The target sequencing depth for TRB was about 40,000-55,000 T-cell genomes per sample. An Illumina MiSeq with a v3 150-cycle kit was used to sequence the pooled TRB libraries. In the source study's methods: Repertoire analysis was run in R within a reproducible Nextflow workflow that covered QC, data transformation and analysis. LymphoSeq2, an R package for exploring AIRR-Seq data, was used to implement custom analyses. A handful of samples that yielded fewer than 5000 total TRB sequences were excluded, so that more than 150 HIV repertoires were analyzed. Of the approximately 190 retained HIV repertoires, almost 60 were collected before and more than 120 after ART initiation. Each repertoire was downsampled to 5000 TRB nucleotide sequences, and summary statistics were averaged across 100 downsampling iterations. The analysis kept only TRB sequences whose CDR3 regions were at least seven amino acids long. Two measures captured diversity: a Shannon entropy-derived clonality score and the Gini coefficient. In the repertoire networks, any two of the top 5000 CDR3 amino acid sequences were linked whenever the two sequences differed by an edit distance of one. For TRB CDR3 amino acid sequences, antigen specificity groups and MHC restriction were predicted with GLIPH2. CDR3 amino acid sequences were matched against VDJdb and McPAS-TCR to flag known CMV, EBV, HIV or tissue antigen associations. Pre-ART, post-ART and control groups were compared with Wilcoxon signed-rank tests and Holm-Bonferroni correction. TCRdb holds this immuneACCESS table with in-frame rearrangements only. Some clones are missing; in checked studies, unresolved V genes explain under half, and the rest has no known cause. The DNA was the basis for D and trimming; V, J and clone size are from that table. Here the sample has roughly 20,000 clones; more than 70% occur a single time. The ten top clones hold about 4% of the sample.

General findings and caveats noted by the study authors: Because PBMC availability was limited, only the TCR beta chain was sequenced, with no alpha chain pairing. Starting ART was linked to a significant rise in TRB diversity, yet even after long-term ART the diversity remained significantly lower than in transplant donor controls. Expanded TRB clones identified before ART initiation dominated the repertoire across all time points, though the dominance fluctuated and decreased in many PLHIV after ART. Inferences about post-ART repertoire changes are limited because no data were available on ART adherence, viral resistance or therapy changes. Because cell numbers in pre-ART samples were limited, unsorted PBMC were profiled instead of sorted CD4+ and CD8+ T cells. HIV repertoires had narrower CDR3 length ranges than controls, and the network structure suggested an antigen-experienced repertoire that shifted only slightly toward naive after ART. Samples dated from about 2004 to 2017, and the ART regimens used may be less effective than current ones.

To be included, a participant needed at least one PBMC sample from before ART initiation plus at least two post-ART samples. All participants with HIV were treated in the United States of America. Cryopreserved samples of about 0.9-11 million PBMC were thawed and washed before DNA extraction. At the time of the earliest PBMC sample, participants with HIV were aged between roughly 20 and 60 years. PBMC samples were contributed by each participant from 1-4 timepoints before ART initiation and 2-8 timepoints after ART initiation, with a median of 7 samples. Serial HIV viral load, CD4+ T-cell count, ART history and demographic data were obtained for every participant. Genomic DNA was extracted from unsorted PBMC with a Qiagen kit on a QIAcube, with processing performed in batches of 12 samples.

This receptor was obtained from a man aged 55 to 70 with HIV. The chain couples TRBV30 to TRBJ1-5; the D segment could be TRBD1, given 6 matching bases. The sequencing used unsorted PBMCs, collected 2.3 years after starting antiretroviral therapy. The CDR3 corresponds to CAWSSRGGSNSQPQHF. Read as DNA, the sequence is TGTGCCTGGAGTTCCAGAGGGGGGAGCAATTCTCAGCCCCAGCATTTT.